The TCR beta chain under discussion was sequenced for a study of blood T cell repertoires in COVID-19. Whole-study context: Nucleic acid was either cDNA or gDNA, and it came from T cells, B-cell-depleted T cells, or PBMCs.

Germline values: CDR1 SGHAT, CDR2 FQNNGV. Trimming pared 5 bases from V and 3 bases from J, leaving 14 bases between. CDR3 length equals 14 residues. TCRdb keeps only in-frame clones here, not all; method: immunoSEQ multiplex PCR. Of 150,000 or so clones listed, roughly 80% are singletons. The sequencing input was peripheral blood. The chain joins TRBV11-2 to TRBJ2-7; tentatively, D is TRBD2 (6 bases). This TCR was recovered from a human donor with acute or convalescent COVID-19. The donor label of this sample is uncertain. Written as DNA, the CDR3 is TGTGCCAGCAGCCCGGACGGAGGGCTCTACGAGCAGTACTTC. Its translation: CASSPDGGLYEQYF.